This T cell receptor beta chain was documented in a study of CXCR3-negative and CXCR3-positive naive CD8 T cells. Study in general: Per-library TRB read counts averaged about 1.5 +/- 0.3 million, adding up to 120 million to 150 million in total. Study findings and constraints: Naive cells that were CXCR3-positive had more hydrophobic TRB CDR3s (compared with CXCR3-negative naive cells). Naive CXCR3-positive and CXCR3-negative cells shared TRBV-TRBJ usage; memory cells diverged. Partly lower CXCR3 expression followed cryopreservation, and most assays relied on fresh PBMCs.

UMI-labeled 5' RACE yielded the TRB cDNA libraries. TCRdb reprocessed the 5' RACE reads, with one entry per CDR3 protein and no DNA. This table lists tens of thousands of distinct CDR3 sequences. The CDR3 is 16 residues long. Germline lookup yields CDR1 SGHDN and CDR2 FVKESK. Comments on this clonotype: Its antigen is not identified.

The sequence came from a human donor in good health. Some clones in this sample may be carry-over from other donors' samples. The chain is built from TRBV14 and TRBJ2-5. Sequencing was carried out using naive CXCR3+ CD8+ T cells from blood. Stated subset: CD45RO-CCR7+CD27+CD95- naive CD8+ T cells expressing CXCR3 (TNR3+). CDR3 region: CASSQRWNSGRETQYF.